This TCR beta chain was identified in a study of blood T cell repertoires in COVID-19. Study at large: Sites across the United States, Italy and Spain contributed samples from acute and convalescent COVID-19. The analysed material was cDNA or gDNA that came from T cells, B-cell-depleted T cells, or PBMCs.

This clone has only a few counts. Under the authors' procedure: Amplification with reference gene primers provided the estimates of nucleated cell counts. TCRdb's copy holds only in-frame clones and misses some; the assay was immunoSEQ multiplex PCR. The V and J calls and clone size come from that table; D and trimming were worked out from the DNA. Of some 280,000 clones listed, approximately 91% are singletons. Sequencing used peripheral blood. This TCR was sampled from a woman between 40 and 55 years old who had recovered from COVID-19.

Here the CDR3 DNA reads TGTGCCAGCAGCCCCCCCGGGAGCTCCTACAATGAGCAGTTCTTC. This translates into CASSPPGSSYNEQFF. The chain has TRBV7-3 and TRBJ2-1; the D gene is possibly TRBD2 (6 bases). Germline V CDR1 and CDR2: SGHTA, FQGTGA. This CDR3 spans 15 amino acids. The V end lost 5 bases, the J end lost 0 bases, and 11 bases lay between the germline ends.